This TCR beta chain was sequenced during a study of T cells in Graves' hyperthyroidism and ophthalmopathy. TCR beta CDR3 regions were amplified from RNA transcripts. The TCR CDR3 first-round RT-PCR relied on the HTBI primer set. Using its own MiXCR run on the multiplex PCR reads, TCRdb lists one record per CDR3 protein. Here the sample spans about 480,000 distinct CDR3 sequences, approximately 15% being singletons. The CDR3 totals 17 residues. V lost 4 bases to trimming and J lost 3 bases; unmatched junction nucleotides: 8. CDR1 is ENHRY and CDR2 is SYGVKD in the germline V gene. For Graves' hyperthyroidism to be stable, ophthalmopathy could not progress within 18 months.

The sequencing input was blood. V and J are TRBV10-3 and TRBJ2-7; 14 bases fit TRBD2. The sequence derives from a woman under 30 with Graves' hyperthyroidism. For the CDR3, the DNA is TGTGCCATCAGTGGGACTAGCGGGAGGAGATGGCGCTACGAGCAGTACTTC. Protein product: CAISGTSGRRWRYEQYF.